The rows below give T cell receptor beta chains drawn from one sample of a study of OX40 agonist ivuxolimab in advanced cancers. Produced via immunoSEQ multiplex PCR; TCRdb's table is partial and in-frame only. The data hold about 50,000 clones, with nearly 90% observed a single time. This specimen was CD4+ or CD8+ T cells sorted from blood, taken in a trial of the OX40 agonist ivuxolimab. These receptors originate from an adult with an advanced solid tumor such as melanoma, head and neck, liver or kidney cancer. The conserved cysteine and the conserved F or W are not part of the CDR3 here. Fields, in order: V gene, CDR3 protein.

V gene: TRBV6-1
CDR3 protein: ASSAGLAIAEQF

V gene: TRBV30
CDR3 protein: AWSVFGKTQY

V gene: TRBV19
CDR3 protein: ASARGMDSNQPQH

V gene: TRBV19
CDR3 protein: ASSLRRDTTYEQY

V gene: TRBV7-9
CDR3 protein: ASTADRIYEQY

V gene: TRBV19
CDR3 protein: ASSIRGQEQETQY

V gene: TRBV6-5
CDR3 protein: ASSYSGRAGEKLF

V gene: TRBV5-4
CDR3 protein: ASSPLWTGGWETQY

V gene: TRBV6-5
CDR3 protein: ATCSGGETQY

V gene: TRBV9
CDR3 protein: ASSGLAGGSYNEQF

V gene: TRBV6-5
CDR3 protein: ASRRDSQSNEQF

V gene: TRBV2
CDR3 protein: ASSSFGLITTSSSYNEQF

V gene: TRBV4-2
CDR3 protein: ASSQESRGAEAF

V gene: TRBV6-5
CDR3 protein: ASSTTGAGEQY

V gene: TRBV19
CDR3 protein: ASSPGPKTQY

V gene: TRBV7-9
CDR3 protein: ASSLVWGADTQY

V gene: TRBV6-5
CDR3 protein: ASSYKGHGGYEQY